The 4 T cell receptor beta chains in this list originate from one sample, sequenced in a study of blood T cell repertoires in COVID-19. Data came from immunoSEQ multiplex PCR; TCRdb stores just in-frame clones and leaves some out. The table shows some 130,000 clones, with 84% occurring only once. The sequencing sample was made of peripheral blood. These receptors all stem from a human donor in a cohort sampled during active COVID-19.

This sequence joins TRBV20-1 and TRBJ1-1; D remains unclear. Germline CDR1 reads DFQATT; CDR2 reads SNEGSKA (reference sequence). V dropped 3 bases and J dropped 2 bases, with 13 bases sitting between them. The CDR3 sequence is 14 residues long. CDR3 protein: CSASPYISNTEAFF. As DNA, the CDR3 is TGCAGTGCTAGTCCTTACATTAGCAACACTGAAGCTTTCTTT.

The chain is built from TRBV9 and TRBJ1-4; D possibly corresponds to TRBD1 (6 bases). With 2 bases removed from V and 5 bases from J, the gap between germline ends came to 13 bases. The V gene's germline CDR1 is SGDLS and CDR2 YYNGEE. CDR3 size: 15 residues. CDR3 region: CASSVGTLGNEKLFF. The DNA for the CDR3 is TGTGCCAGCAGCGTCGGGACACTCGGGAATGAAAAACTGTTTTTT.

This chain links TRBV30 with TRBJ2-7, with 8 bases identical to TRBD1. From germline, CDR1 is GTSNPN and CDR2 SVGIG (reference sequence). The CDR3 is 15 amino acids. The trim removed 2 bases at V and 1 base at J, leaving 7 bases unmatched. The CDR3 region has the DNA TGTGCCTGGAGTATGCCTGGACAGGGATCCTACGAGCAGTACGTC. Translated, it gives CAWSMPGQGSYEQYV.

The CDR3 spells CASSIDGAGNQPQHF. For the CDR3, the DNA is TGTGCCAGTAGTATCGATGGGGCAGGCAATCAGCCCCAGCATTTT. V is TRBV19 and J is TRBJ1-5; D perhaps matches TRBD1 (5 bases). V dropped 3 bases and J dropped 2 bases, with 11 bases sitting between them. Germline V CDR1 and CDR2: LNHDA, SQIVND (reference sequence). The CDR3 totals 15 residues. The full variable domain, completed using reference TRBV19 and TRBJ1-5, is DGGITQSPKYLFRKEGQNVTLSCEQNLNHDAMYWYRQDPGQGLRLIYYSQIVNDFQKGDIAEGYSVSREKKESFPLTVTSAQKNPTAFYLCASSIDGAGNQPQHFGDGTRLSIL.